What follows are 28 T cell receptor beta chains derived from one specimen sequenced in a study of T-cell reconstitution after alpha-beta-depleted transplantation in children (dated by TCRdb to the mid-2010s). Libraries were made using PCR. The data were produced on an Illumina HiSeq 2500. To normalize quantification of the TCRbeta repertoire, the TCR libraries were built with molecular barcoding that relied on unique molecular identifiers. TCRdb passed the public sequencing reads through fastp at Q25 and MiXCR, retaining productive beta sequences. Each entry merges the rows of one CDR3 protein and shows their most common DNA and genes. Recorded for this sample are approximately 490,000 distinct CDR3 sequences; about 10% of them occurred a single time. The ten largest make up around 2.2% of the sample. Read against the paper, the sample's treatment or condition label means: allogeneic hematopoietic cell transplantation with graft depleted of TCRalphabeta T cells and CD19 B cells.

Here the sequenced sample was PBMCs, taken before TCRalphabeta/CD19-depleted stem cell transplant. These TCRs come from a child aged 2 to 10 with inherited bone marrow failure, due to receive a stem cell transplant.

This clonotype has only a few counts. The rearrangement uses TRBV20-1 and TRBJ2-7; tentatively, D is TRBD1 (5 bases). The V gene lost 4 bases and the J gene lost 9 bases, with 16 bases spanning the gap. CDR1 DFQATT and CDR2 SNEGSKA come from the germline V gene (reference sequence). The CDR3 totals 12 residues. CDR3 DNA: TGCAGTGCTAAGGGGATAGAATTTGGGCAGTACTTC. This gives the protein CSAKGIEFGQYF.

This clonotype was detected many times. The CDR3 sequence is CAWSAEWETRPYEQYF. CDR3 bases: TGTGCCTGGAGTGCTGAATGGGAGACTAGACCCTACGAGCAGTACTTC. The chain is built from TRBV30 and TRBJ2-7; possibly TRBD2 for D (6 bases). The CDR3 contains 16 residues. Trimming removed 1 base at V and 2 bases at J, with 18 bases between. Looked up from germline, CDR1 is GTSNPN and CDR2 is SVGIG (reference sequence).

This clonotype was observed many times. J is TRBJ2-2 and V is TRBV7-2, with D uncertain. Germline CDR1 SGHTA, CDR2 FQGNSA. V lost 5 bases to trimming and J lost 6 bases, with 10 bases between them. CDR3 length: 13 residues. In DNA form, the CDR3 reads TGTGCCAGCAGCCCCAAGCTAGCCGGGGAGCTGTTTTTT. Its protein is CASSPKLAGELFF.

With regard to this clonotype: The junction departs from the called germline gene at one end, perhaps through a read error. The chain employs TRBV7-2 and TRBJ2-3; 8 nucleotides match TRBD1. In germline, CDR1 is SGHTA, CDR2 FQGNSA. The CDR3 length is 14 residues. As DNA, the CDR3 is TGTGCCTGCAGCTTCAGGGGGCTAACAGATACGCAGTATTTT. Its protein is CACSFRGLTDTQYF. Combining the CDR3 with reference TRBV7-2 and TRBJ2-3 gives the whole variable domain GAGVSQSPSNKVTEKGKDVELRCDPISGHTALYWYRQSLGQGLEFLIYFQGNSAPDKSGLPSDRFSAERTGGSVSTLTIQRTQQEDSAVYLCACSFRGLTDTQYFGPGTRLTVL.

This clonotype was picked up a small number of times. The V and J genes are TRBV18 and TRBJ2-7, with TRBD2 matching 8 bases. The J segment lost 2 bases and the V segment lost 0 bases, leaving 12 bases of the junction unmatched. The CDR3 runs 18 residues. From germline, CDR1 is KGHSH and CDR2 LQKENI. The CDR3 is CASSPPNVLAGTTYEQYF. CDR3 DNA sequence: TGTGCCAGCTCACCACCGAATGTTCTAGCGGGCACAACCTACGAGCAGTACTTC.

This clonotype was counted at least ten times. The chain carries TRBV29-1 and TRBJ2-1; 14 bases agree with TRBD2. V was pared by 4 bases and J by 8 bases, with 10 bases of the junction left unmatched. The CDR3 has 16 residues. From germline, CDR1 is SQVTM and CDR2 ANQGSEA. CDR3 loop: CSVGTGTSGSRDEQFF. CDR3 DNA: TGCAGCGTTGGGACCGGGACTAGCGGGAGTCGGGATGAGCAGTTCTTC.

Comments on this clonotype: A much bigger clone sits one base away, suggesting this may be a read error. This likely comes from a read error, as the CDR3 has no conserved phenylalanine or tryptophan at its end. This chain joins TRBV28 and TRBJ2-3, with D perhaps TRBD2 (5 bases). The length of the CDR3 is 15 residues. V gave up 1 base and J gave up 1 base, with 9 bases separating them. The germline CDR1 and CDR2 sequences are MDHEN and SYDVKM. In DNA, the CDR3 is TGTGCCAGCAGTTTATCGTGGACTGGCACAGATACGCAGTATTCT. Protein: CASSLSWTGTDTQYS.

The sample holds many counts of this clonotype. V is TRBV20-1 and J is TRBJ1-2; D not resolved. Per the germline V gene, CDR1 is DFQATT and CDR2 is SNEGSKA (reference sequence). The V gene lost 0 bases and the J gene lost 1 base, with 12 bases spanning the gap. This CDR3 contains 15 residues. The CDR3 protein is CSARDLTEINYGYTF. The CDR3 nucleotides read TGCAGTGCTAGAGATCTCACAGAAATTAACTATGGCTACACCTTC.

This clonotype was seen repeatedly, ten times or more. The chain uses TRBV5-1 and TRBJ2-1; TRBD2 matches at 8 bases. The CDR3 sequence is 16 residues long. Germline V gene lookup returns CDR1 SGHRS and CDR2 YFSETQ. With 0 bases clipped from V and 8 bases from J, the junction kept 10 bases outside the gene matches. The CDR3 sequence is CASSLGPSGSFDEQFF. The CDR3 nucleotides are TGCGCCAGCAGCTTGGGCCCCAGCGGGAGTTTCGATGAGCAGTTCTTC.

This clonotype was detected a few times. In DNA, the CDR3 is TGTGCCAGCAGACAGTGGCGAGGCTCCTATAATTCACCCCTCCACTTT. It is translated as CASRQWRGSYNSPLHF. The gene calls are TRBV12-3 or TRBV12-4 and TRBJ1-6; D remains unclear. V lost 6 bases to trimming and J lost 0 bases, with 12 bases between them. The CDR3 totals 16 residues.

This clonotype was detected ten times or more. The chain recombines TRBV20-1 with TRBJ2-1; D perhaps matches TRBD2 (6 bases). With 7 bases removed from V and 2 bases from J, the gap between germline ends came to 12 bases. This CDR3 comprises 13 residues. Germline CDR1 reads DFQATT; CDR2 reads SNEGSKA (reference sequence). Here the CDR3 DNA reads TGCAGTGTAGGCGGGATCGCCTACAATGAGCAGTTCTTC. Encoded protein: CSVGGIAYNEQFF.

The genes are TRBV30 and TRBJ2-5; 9 nucleotides match TRBD1. Germline V gene lookup returns CDR1 GTSNPN and CDR2 SVGIG (reference sequence). CDR3 length: 14 residues. The V and J ends lost 3 bases and 6 bases, in that order; junction bases with no gene match: 8. The CDR3 region has the DNA TGTGCCTGGAGGGGACCGGGACAGGGCCAGACCCAGTACTTC. Protein: CAWRGPGQGQTQYF.

A few counts support this clonotype. The chain carries TRBV20-1 and TRBJ2-7; perhaps TRBD2 as D (7 bases). The CDR3 is 15 residues long. Looked up from germline, CDR1 is DFQATT and CDR2 is SNEGSKA (reference sequence). Trimming cost V 6 bases and J 1 base, with 19 bases left between them. The CDR3 region has the DNA TGCAGTGCAGCTCCGGGGGCGGGAGCATCCTACGAGCAGTACTTC. Its translation is CSAAPGAGASYEQYF.

This rearrangement joins TRBV10-3 to TRBJ2-2; TRBD1 agrees at 10 bases. Germline V gene lookup returns CDR1 ENHRY and CDR2 SYGVKD. V was pared by 6 bases and J by 3 bases, with 4 bases of the junction left unmatched. The CDR3 is 15 amino acids. The CDR3 loop reads CAIRSGTGDTGELFF. The CDR3 DNA is TGTGCCATCAGATCCGGGACAGGGGACACCGGGGAGCTGTTTTTT.

This clonotype was seen many times. The chain is built from TRBV7-9 and TRBJ2-1; TRBD2 aligns across 8 bases. Germline values: CDR1 SEHNR, CDR2 FQNEAQ (reference sequence). With 4 bases clipped from V and 4 bases from J, the junction kept 12 bases outside the gene matches. The CDR3 length is 17 residues. As DNA, the CDR3 is TGTGCCAGCAGCTCCCGCGGTGGTAGCGGGATATACAATGAGCAGTTCTTC. As protein: CASSSRGGSGIYNEQFF. The whole variable domain, filled in from reference TRBV7-9 and TRBJ2-1, reads DTGVSQNPRHKITKRGQNVTFRCDPISEHNRLYWYRQTLGQGPEFLTYFQNEAQLEKSRLLSDRFSAERPKGSFSTLEIQRTEQGDSAMYLCASSSRGGSGIYNEQFFGPGTRLTVL.

V is TRBV19 and J is TRBJ2-1; 11 bases match TRBD2. Germline values: CDR1 LNHDA, CDR2 SQIVND (reference sequence). This CDR3 contains 19 residues. With 10 bases clipped from V and 5 bases from J, the junction kept 22 bases outside the gene matches. CDR3 DNA sequence: TGTGCCACGAAACGCCCCGGAACTAGCGGGAGAATAGGCGACAATGAGCAGTTCTTC. It yields the protein CATKRPGTSGRIGDNEQFF.

V and J are TRBV7-2 and TRBJ1-3; the D gene is possibly TRBD1 (5 bases). The germline V gene has CDR1 SGHTA and CDR2 FQGNSA. The CDR3 totals 14 residues. The V gene lost 1 base and the J gene lost 4 bases, with 8 bases spanning the gap. The DNA of the CDR3 is TGTGCCAGCAGCTTAGTGTGGGGGGGAAACACCATATATTTT. It specifies CASSLVWGGNTIYF.

This clonotype was seen at least ten times. The gene calls are TRBV4-2 and TRBJ2-2; 9 positions agree with TRBD2. V was pared by 4 bases and J by 0 bases, with 12 bases of the junction left unmatched. CDR1 is LGHNA and CDR2 is YNFKEQ in the germline V gene. The CDR3 is made up of 19 amino acids. The CDR3 loop is CASSPLFTSGYTNTGELFF. In nucleotides, the CDR3 is TGTGCCAGCAGCCCACTCTTCACTAGCGGGTACACGAACACCGGGGAGCTGTTTTTT.

The gene calls are TRBV5-1 and TRBJ2-3; no firm D call. Trimming took 4 bases from V and 0 from J, leaving 15 bases between them. This CDR3 spans 16 amino acids. Germline CDR1 and CDR2: SGHRS and YFSETQ. CDR3 loop: CASSPLGPGSTDTQYF. The CDR3 nucleotides are TGCGCCAGCAGCCCCCTCGGGCCGGGTAGCACAGATACGCAGTATTTT.

This clonotype was found many times. The rearrangement joins TRBV29-1 to TRBJ2-5; D might be TRBD1 (6 bases). The germline V and J ends were trimmed by 1 base and 3 bases, with 6 bases remaining between them. There are 12 residues in the CDR3. Germline V gene sequence: CDR1 SQVTM, CDR2 ANQGSEA. The CDR3, as DNA: TGCAGCGTTGAAGGGACAGAAGAGACCCAGTACTTC. Residues: CSVEGTEETQYF.

This clonotype has just a few counts. V is TRBV18 and J is TRBJ1-1, with no clear D. V was shortened by 0 bases and J by 1 base, with 6 bases between the two germline ends. Germline V lookup: CDR1 KGHSH, CDR2 LQKENI. The CDR3 covers 14 residues. The CDR3 region is CASSPPLSNTEAFF. The DNA of the CDR3 is TGTGCCAGCTCACCACCACTATCGAACACTGAAGCTTTCTTT.

This clonotype was counted at least ten times. The chain couples TRBV29-1 to TRBJ2-6; D unresolved. With 1 base removed from V and 0 bases from J, the gap between germline ends came to 7 bases. The CDR3 is made up of 15 amino acids. In germline, CDR1 is SQVTM, CDR2 ANQGSEA. The CDR3 region has the DNA TGCAGCGTTGAAGGACTGGGCTCTGGGGCCAACGTCCTGACTTTC. This translates into CSVEGLGSGANVLTF.

The chain joins TRBV5-4 to TRBJ2-7, with D perhaps matching TRBD1 (6 bases). The CDR3 has 14 residues. Between the trimmed V and J ends, which lost 3 bases and 0 bases, there was a span of 10 bases. Germline-derived CDR1 and CDR2 are SGHNT and YYREEE (reference sequence). This CDR3 reads CASSSDRLSYEQYF. The CDR3 region has the DNA TGTGCCAGCAGCTCGGACAGACTCTCCTACGAGCAGTACTTC.

This clonotype was counted ten times or more. V gene TRBV7-2 combines with J gene TRBJ2-7, with 9 bases fitting TRBD2. In germline, CDR1 is SGHTA, CDR2 FQGNSA. V lost 3 bases, J lost 4 bases, and 13 bases stayed unmatched. The CDR3 runs 17 residues. The DNA for the CDR3 is TGTGCCAGCAGCTTCGCTAGCGGGGACTTACTAGGATACGAGCAGTACTTC. It codes for CASSFASGDLLGYEQYF.

This clonotype has at least ten counts. The chain combines TRBV7-9 with TRBJ2-2; no clear D. CDR3 length: 16 residues. Germline V gives CDR1 SEHNR, CDR2 FQNEAQ (reference sequence). V shed 1 base and J shed 7 bases, with 16 bases lying between them. CDR3 sequence (DNA): TGTGCCAGCAGCTTAGTCCCTTGGCGAAACGTCGGGGAGCTGTTTTTT. The encoded protein is CASSLVPWRNVGELFF.

This clonotype was observed many times. This rearrangement joins TRBV12-3 or TRBV12-4 to TRBJ2-1; D is perhaps TRBD1 (6 bases). The CDR3 has 12 residues. Trimming took off 8 bases at V and 3 bases at J, with 8 bases between the two ends. The DNA for the CDR3 is TGTGCCAGCGGACAGAACTACAATGAGCAGTTCTTC. Amino acid sequence: CASGQNYNEQFF.

This clonotype was detected many times. This chain uses TRBV11-1 with TRBJ2-1; D gene uncertain. Trimming shortened V by 3 bases and J by 7 bases, and 7 bases separated the two germline ends. Germline CDR1 is SGHAT and CDR2 is FQDESV (reference sequence). CDR3 length equals 12 residues. This chain's CDR3 is CASSFMGNEQFF. In DNA, the CDR3 is TGTGCCAGCAGCTTTATGGGGAATGAGCAGTTCTTC.

This clonotype was recorded at least ten times. The chain uses TRBV4-1 and TRBJ2-1; the D is unclear. CDR3 length equals 15 residues. CDR1 and CDR2 from the germline V gene are MGHRA and YSYEKL. Trimming took off 6 bases at V and 4 bases at J, with 16 bases between the two ends. As DNA, the CDR3 is TGCGCCAGCAGTTCCCGACCAAGTAGTTACAATGAGCAGTTCTTC. This encodes CASSSRPSSYNEQFF.